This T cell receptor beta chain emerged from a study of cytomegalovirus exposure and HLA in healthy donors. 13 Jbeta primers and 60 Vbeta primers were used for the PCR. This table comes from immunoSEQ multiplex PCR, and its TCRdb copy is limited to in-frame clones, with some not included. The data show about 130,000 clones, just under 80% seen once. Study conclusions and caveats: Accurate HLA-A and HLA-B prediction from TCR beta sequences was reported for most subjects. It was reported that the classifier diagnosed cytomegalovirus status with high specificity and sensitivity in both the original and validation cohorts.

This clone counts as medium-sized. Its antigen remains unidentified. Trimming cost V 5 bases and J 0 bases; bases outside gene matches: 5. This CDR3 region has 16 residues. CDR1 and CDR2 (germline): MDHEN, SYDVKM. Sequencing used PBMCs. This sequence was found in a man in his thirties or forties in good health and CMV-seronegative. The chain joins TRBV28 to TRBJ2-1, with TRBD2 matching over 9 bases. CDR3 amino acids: CASSGLAPSSYNEQFF. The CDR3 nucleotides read TGTGCCAGCAGTGGACTAGCGCCGAGCTCCTACAATGAGCAGTTCTTC.